The present entry profiles one T cell receptor (beta chain) with its context. Its antigen is not identified. The CDR3 consists of 13 residues. V lost 3 bases to trimming and J lost 5 bases, with 8 bases between them. The germline V gene has CDR1 LNHDA and CDR2 SQIVND (reference sequence). The record originates from a study of T cells in Graves' hyperthyroidism and ophthalmopathy. The TCR beta CDR3 regions underwent amplification using RNA transcripts as the source. A first-round RT-PCR of the TCR CDR3 used the HTBI primer set. TCRdb re-derived calls from the multiplex PCR reads in MiXCR, one entry per CDR3 protein. The table includes 550,000 to 650,000 distinct CDR3 sequences, around 15% detected once. Overall study findings and caveats: Patients with ophthalmopathy were separated from those with stable hyperthyroidism by a 13 V-J model.

Sequences were obtained from blood. The chain couples TRBV19 to TRBJ2-1; no clear D gene. The receptor comes from a woman between 40 and 50 years old with Graves' hyperthyroidism. The CDR3 loop reads CASSIGSNNEQFF. The CDR3 DNA reads as TGTGCCAGTAGTATCGGTTCAAACAATGAGCAGTTCTTC.